The present entry profiles one TCR beta chain with its context. As yet, its antigen is unknown. Random hexamers served to reverse transcribe about 0.45 to 1 ug RNA. By means of immunoSEQ multiplex PCR, TCR beta CDR3 spanning 54 Vbeta and 13 Jbeta underwent amplification. TCRdb reprocessed the immunoSEQ multiplex PCR reads via MiXCR and lists one record per CDR3 protein. The sample contains about 200,000 distinct CDR3 sequences, nearly 95% of which appear only once. This entry is derived from a study of CD8 T cells in Susac syndrome. Overall study results and limits: That the number of individuals in its TCR sequencing and HLA analysis was relatively small was acknowledged by the study.

CD8+ and CD4+ T cells from blood underwent TCR beta sequencing, which was carried out in a high-throughput format. In contrast to the negatively isolated CD8+ and CD4+ T cells, TEMRA cells were FACS-enriched. The germline V gene has CDR1 DFQATT and CDR2 SNEGSKA (reference sequence). The V end was cut by 2 bases, the J end by 7 bases, with 13 bases between. The CDR3 is 13 amino acids. Sample: CD4+ T cells from PBMCs. This receptor was identified in a human donor with multiple sclerosis. This chain joins TRBV20-1 and TRBJ2-3, with D unresolved. Here the CDR3 DNA reads TGCAGTGCTAGAACCGGTGTTTCTTATACGCAGTATTTT. This gives the protein CSARTGVSYTQYF.